This T cell receptor (beta chain) was identified in a study of T cell clonotyping in hematopoietic cell transplantation. Study-wide points: Recipient TCR diversity dropped after transplant; expanded clonotypes rose from day 30 to 180. Higher Inverse Simpson Index values in graft donor and pretransplant recipient predicted broader posttransplant TCR diversity.

The assay was immunoSEQ multiplex PCR, and TCRdb's table has in-frame clones only and misses some. The sample lists fewer than 10,000 clones; around nine tenths were seen once. Trimming at V came to 0 bases and at J to 6 bases, leaving 4 bases not matched to a gene. CDR1 and CDR2 from the germline V gene are MNHEY and SMNVEV (reference sequence). The CDR3 consists of 14 residues. Only one count was recorded for this clone. Its antigen is undetermined. The specimen comprised peripheral blood mononuclear cells, sampled at the time of graft-versus-host disease after allogeneic stem cell transplant. The gene calls are TRBV27 and TRBJ2-7; 8 positions agree with TRBD1. The receptor was isolated from a male patient aged 60-69 years who had an allogeneic stem cell transplant from a related donor, so the T cells may come from the graft donor. Some clones in this sample may be carry-over from other donors' samples. The CDR3 loop is CASSLSRGLSEQYF. In DNA, the CDR3 is TGTGCCAGCAGTTTATCCAGGGGGCTTTCCGAGCAGTACTTC.